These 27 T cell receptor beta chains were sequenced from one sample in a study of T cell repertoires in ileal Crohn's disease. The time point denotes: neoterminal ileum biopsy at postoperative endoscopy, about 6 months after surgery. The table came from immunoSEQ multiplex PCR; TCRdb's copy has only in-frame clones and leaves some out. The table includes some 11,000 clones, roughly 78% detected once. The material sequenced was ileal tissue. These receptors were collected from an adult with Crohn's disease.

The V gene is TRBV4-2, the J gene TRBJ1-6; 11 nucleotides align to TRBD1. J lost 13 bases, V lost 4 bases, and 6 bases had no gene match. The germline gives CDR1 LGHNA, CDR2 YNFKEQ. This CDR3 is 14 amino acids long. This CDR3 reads CASSLGGQGVPLHF. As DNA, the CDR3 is TGTGCCAGCAGCCTGGGGGGACAGGGGGTTCCCCTCCACTTT.

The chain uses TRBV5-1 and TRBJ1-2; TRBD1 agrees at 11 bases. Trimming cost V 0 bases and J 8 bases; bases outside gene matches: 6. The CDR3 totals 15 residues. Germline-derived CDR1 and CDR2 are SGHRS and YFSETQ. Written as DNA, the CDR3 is TGCGCCAGCAGCTTGGTTGGACAGGGGGCGGGCGGCTACACCTTC. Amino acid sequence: CASSLVGQGAGGYTF.

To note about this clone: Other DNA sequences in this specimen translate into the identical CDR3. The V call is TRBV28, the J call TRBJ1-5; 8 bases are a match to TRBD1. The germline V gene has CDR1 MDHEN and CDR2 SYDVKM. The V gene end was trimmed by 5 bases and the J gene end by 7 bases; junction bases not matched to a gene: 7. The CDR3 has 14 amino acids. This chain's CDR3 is CASSLQGATQPQHF. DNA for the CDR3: TGTGCCAGCAGTCTTCAGGGGGCTACGCAGCCCCAGCATTTT.

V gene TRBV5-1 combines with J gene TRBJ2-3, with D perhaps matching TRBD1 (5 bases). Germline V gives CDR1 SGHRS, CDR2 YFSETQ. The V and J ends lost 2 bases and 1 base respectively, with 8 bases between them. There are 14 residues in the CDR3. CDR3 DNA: TGCGCCAGCAGCTTACAGGCTCGCACAGATACGCAGTATTTT. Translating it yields CASSLQARTDTQYF.

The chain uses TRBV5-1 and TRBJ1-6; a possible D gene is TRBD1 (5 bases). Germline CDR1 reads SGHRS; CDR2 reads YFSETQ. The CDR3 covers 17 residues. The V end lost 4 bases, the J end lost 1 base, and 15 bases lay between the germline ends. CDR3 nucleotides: TGCGCCAGCAGCGACCGCGCCGGGGGGTCCTATAATTCACCCCTCCACTTT. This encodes CASSDRAGGSYNSPLHF. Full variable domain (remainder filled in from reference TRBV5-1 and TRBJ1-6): KAGVTQTPRYLIKTRGQQVTLSCSPISGHRSVSWYQQTPGQGLQFLFEYFSETQRNKGNFPGRFSGRQFSNSRSEMNVSTLELGDSALYLCASSDRAGGSYNSPLHFGNGTRLTVT.

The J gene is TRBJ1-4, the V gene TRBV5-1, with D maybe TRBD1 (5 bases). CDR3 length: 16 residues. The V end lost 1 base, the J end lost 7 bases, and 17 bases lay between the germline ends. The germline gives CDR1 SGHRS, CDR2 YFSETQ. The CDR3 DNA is TGCGCCAGCAGCTTGCAGGGACCGGGGGGACCTGAAAAACTGTTTTTT. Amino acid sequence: CASSLQGPGGPEKLFF.

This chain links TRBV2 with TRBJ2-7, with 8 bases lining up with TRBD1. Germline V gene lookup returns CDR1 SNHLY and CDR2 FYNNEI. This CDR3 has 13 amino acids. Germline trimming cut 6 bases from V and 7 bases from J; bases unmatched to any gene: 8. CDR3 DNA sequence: TGTGCCAGCAGCCACGACAGGGGAAGGGAGCAGTACTTC. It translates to CASSHDRGREQYF.

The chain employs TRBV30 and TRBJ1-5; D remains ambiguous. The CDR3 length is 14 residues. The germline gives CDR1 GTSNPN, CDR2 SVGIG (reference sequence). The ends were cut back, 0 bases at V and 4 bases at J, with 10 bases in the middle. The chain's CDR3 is CAWSVPGWNQPQHF. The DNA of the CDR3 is TGTGCCTGGAGTGTACCGGGGTGGAATCAGCCCCAGCATTTT.

CDR3 in amino acids: CASSQDLRQGAENYGYTF. The CDR3, as DNA: TGCGCCAGCAGCCAAGATCTAAGACAGGGGGCGGAGAACTATGGCTACACCTTC. The gene calls are TRBV4-1 and TRBJ1-2; the match to TRBD1 covers 10 bases. Germline V CDR1 and CDR2: MGHRA, YSYEKL. V trimming: 0 bases; J trimming: 2 bases; junction bases outside the gene matches: 9. The CDR3 is made up of 18 amino acids.

The chain's CDR3 is CASSAWGQGVEQYF. CDR3 nucleotides: TGTGCCAGCAGCGCCTGGGGACAGGGGGTCGAGCAGTACTTC. This sequence joins TRBV2 and TRBJ2-7, with 11 bases that match TRBD1. The CDR3 spans 14 residues. After removal of 6 bases from V and 6 bases from J, the junction contained 7 bases not matched to a gene. Per the germline V gene, CDR1 is SNHLY and CDR2 is FYNNEI.

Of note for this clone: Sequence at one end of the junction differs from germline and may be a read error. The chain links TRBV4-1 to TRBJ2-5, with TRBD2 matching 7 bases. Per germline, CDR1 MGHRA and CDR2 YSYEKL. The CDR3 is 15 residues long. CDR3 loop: CASSRGRGLEEAQYF. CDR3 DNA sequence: TGCGCCAGCAGCCGAGGGAGGGGCCTTGAAGAGGCCCAGTACTTC.

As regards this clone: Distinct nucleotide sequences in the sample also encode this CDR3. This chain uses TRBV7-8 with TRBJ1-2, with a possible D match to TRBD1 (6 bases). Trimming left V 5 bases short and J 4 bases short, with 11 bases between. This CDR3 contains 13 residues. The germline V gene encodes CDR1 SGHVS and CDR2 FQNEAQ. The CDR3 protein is CASSPGGPYGYTF. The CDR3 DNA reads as TGTGCCAGCAGCCCGGGGGGGCCCTATGGCTACACCTTC.

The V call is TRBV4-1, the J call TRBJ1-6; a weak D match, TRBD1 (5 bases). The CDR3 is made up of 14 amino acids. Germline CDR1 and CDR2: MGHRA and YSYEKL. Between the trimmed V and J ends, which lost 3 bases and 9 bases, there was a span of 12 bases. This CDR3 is CASSHGARASPLHF. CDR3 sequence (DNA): TGCGCCAGCAGCCATGGGGCCCGGGCTTCACCCCTCCACTTT.

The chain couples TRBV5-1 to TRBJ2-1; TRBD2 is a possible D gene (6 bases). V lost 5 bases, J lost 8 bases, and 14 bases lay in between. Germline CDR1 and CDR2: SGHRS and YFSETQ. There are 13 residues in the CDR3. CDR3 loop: CASSNIWGDEQFF. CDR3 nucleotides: TGCGCCAGCAGTAATATTTGGGGGGATGAGCAGTTCTTC.

The CDR3 DNA follows: TGCGCCAGCAGCTTGAACGGTGCTCCTTACAATGAGCAGTTCTTC. Translated, it gives CASSLNGAPYNEQFF. The rearrangement uses TRBV5-1 and TRBJ2-1; no clear D gene. Trimming cost V 1 base and J 4 bases, with 12 bases left between them. Germline V gene data show CDR1 as SGHRS and CDR2 as YFSETQ. The CDR3 is made up of 15 amino acids. The full variable domain, its missing parts supplied by reference TRBV5-1 and TRBJ2-1, is KAGVTQTPRYLIKTRGQQVTLSCSPISGHRSVSWYQQTPGQGLQFLFEYFSETQRNKGNFPGRFSGRQFSNSRSEMNVSTLELGDSALYLCASSLNGAPYNEQFFGPGTRLTVL.

The CDR3 reads CASSVVNEQFF. In nucleotides, the CDR3 is TGTGCCAGCAGTGTCGTAAATGAGCAGTTCTTC. The chain links TRBV2 to TRBJ2-1; the D is unclear. V was cut by 4 bases and J by 7 bases, with 5 bases left in between. Germline V CDR1 and CDR2: SNHLY, FYNNEI. The CDR3 has 11 residues.

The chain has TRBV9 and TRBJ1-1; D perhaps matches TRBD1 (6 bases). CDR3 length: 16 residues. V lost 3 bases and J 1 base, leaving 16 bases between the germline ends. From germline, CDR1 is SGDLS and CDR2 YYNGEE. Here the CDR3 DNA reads TGTGCCAGCAGCGGTATGGGGCAGGGGAGGAACACTGAAGCTTTCTTT. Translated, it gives CASSGMGQGRNTEAFF.

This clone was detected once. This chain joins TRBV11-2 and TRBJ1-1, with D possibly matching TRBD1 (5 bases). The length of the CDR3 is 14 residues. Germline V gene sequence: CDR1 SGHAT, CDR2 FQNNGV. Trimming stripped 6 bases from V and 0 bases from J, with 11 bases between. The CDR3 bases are TGTGCCAGCAGACCAGGGTACATGAACACTGAAGCTTTCTTT. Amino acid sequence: CASRPGYMNTEAFF.

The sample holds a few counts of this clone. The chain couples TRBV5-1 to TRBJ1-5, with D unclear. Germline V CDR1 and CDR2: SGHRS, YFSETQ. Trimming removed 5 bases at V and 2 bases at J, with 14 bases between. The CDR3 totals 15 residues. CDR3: CASRQQPYGNQPQHF. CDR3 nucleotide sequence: TGCGCCAGCAGGCAACAGCCTTATGGCAATCAGCCCCAGCATTTT.

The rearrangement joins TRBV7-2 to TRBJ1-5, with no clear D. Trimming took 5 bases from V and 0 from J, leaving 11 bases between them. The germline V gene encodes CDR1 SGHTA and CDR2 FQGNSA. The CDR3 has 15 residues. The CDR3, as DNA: TGTGCCAGCAGCCTTGACGACTATAGCAATCAGCCCCAGCATTTT. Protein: CASSLDDYSNQPQHF.

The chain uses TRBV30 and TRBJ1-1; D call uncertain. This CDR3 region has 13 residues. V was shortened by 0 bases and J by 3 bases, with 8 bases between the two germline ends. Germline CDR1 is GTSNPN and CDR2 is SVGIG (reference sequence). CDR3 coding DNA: TGTGCCTGGAGTGTAGACGGGGACACTGAAGCTTTCTTT. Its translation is CAWSVDGDTEAFF.

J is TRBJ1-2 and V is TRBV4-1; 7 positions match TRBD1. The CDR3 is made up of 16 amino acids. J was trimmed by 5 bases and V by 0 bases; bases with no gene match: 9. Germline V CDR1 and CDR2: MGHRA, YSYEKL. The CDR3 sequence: CASSQDSGGGAYGYTF. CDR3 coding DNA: TGCGCCAGCAGCCAAGATTCAGGGGGTGGGGCTTATGGCTACACCTTC.

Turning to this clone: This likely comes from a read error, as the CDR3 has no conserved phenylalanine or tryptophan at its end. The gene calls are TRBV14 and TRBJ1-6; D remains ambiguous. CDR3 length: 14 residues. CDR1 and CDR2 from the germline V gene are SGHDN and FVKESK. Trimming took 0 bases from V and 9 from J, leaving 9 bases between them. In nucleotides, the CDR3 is TGTGCCAGCAGCCAAGATAAAGCGTTTTCACCCCTCCACCTT. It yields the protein CASSQDKAFSPLHL.

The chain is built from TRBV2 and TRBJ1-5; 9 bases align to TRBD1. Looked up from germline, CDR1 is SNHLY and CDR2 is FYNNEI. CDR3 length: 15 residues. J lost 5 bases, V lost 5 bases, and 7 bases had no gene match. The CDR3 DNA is TGTGCCAGCAGTTCGGACAGGGGAGGGGATCAGCCCCAGCATTTT. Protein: CASSSDRGGDQPQHF.

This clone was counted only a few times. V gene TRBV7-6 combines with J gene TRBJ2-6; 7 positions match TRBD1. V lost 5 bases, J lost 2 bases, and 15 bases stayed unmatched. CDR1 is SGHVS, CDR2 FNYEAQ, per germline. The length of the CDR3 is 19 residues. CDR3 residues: CASSPRTGATFTGANVLTF. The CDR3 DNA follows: TGTGCCAGCAGCCCTCGGACAGGCGCGACCTTTACTGGGGCCAACGTCCTGACTTTC. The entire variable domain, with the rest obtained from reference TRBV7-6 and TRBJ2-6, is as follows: GAGVSQSPRYKVTKRGQDVALRCDPISGHVSLYWYRQALGQGPEFLTYFNYEAQQDKSGLPNDRFSAERPEGSISTLTIQRTEQRDSAMYRCASSPRTGATFTGANVLTFGAGSRLTVL.

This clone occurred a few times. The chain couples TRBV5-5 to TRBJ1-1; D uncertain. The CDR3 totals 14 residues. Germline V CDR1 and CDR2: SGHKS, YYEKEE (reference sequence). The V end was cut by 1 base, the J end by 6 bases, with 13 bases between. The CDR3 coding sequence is TGTGCCAGCAGCTTGATGGATTCAGGCCCTGAAGCTTTCTTT. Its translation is CASSLMDSGPEAFF.

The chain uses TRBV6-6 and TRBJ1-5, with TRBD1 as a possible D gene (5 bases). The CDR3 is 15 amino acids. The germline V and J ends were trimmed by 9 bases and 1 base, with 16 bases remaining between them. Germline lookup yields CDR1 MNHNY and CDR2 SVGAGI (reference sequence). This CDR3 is CASRKGEVSNQPQHF. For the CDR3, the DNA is TGTGCCAGTCGAAAAGGGGAGGTCAGCAATCAGCCCCAGCATTTT.